The 14 T cell receptor beta chains below come from one sample, sequenced in a study of identical twins. TCRdb re-called the 5' RACE reads through MiXCR, storing one row per CDR3 protein. The profile shows about 730,000 distinct CDR3 sequences, 21% of them singletons. These data were also filed under a second study, of T cells expressing NK-cell markers.

Input material: PBMCs. The receptor source for this set is a woman between 18 and 29 years old in good health.

This clonotype was counted a few times. This chain joins TRBV6-1 and TRBJ2-7; 8 positions match TRBD2. Germline values: CDR1 MNHNS, CDR2 SASEGT. The CDR3 runs 13 residues. V was pared by 6 bases and J by 3 bases, with 4 bases of the junction left unmatched. The DNA of the CDR3 is TGTGCCAGCAGCCGGGGGGGGGACTACGAGCAGTACTTC. Its translation: CASSRGGDYEQYF.

At least ten counts were recorded for this clonotype. The gene calls are TRBV12-3 or TRBV12-4 and TRBJ2-7, with D unresolved. The germline V and J ends were trimmed by 4 bases and 6 bases, with 7 bases remaining between them. This CDR3 contains 11 residues. In DNA, the CDR3 is TGTGCCAGCAGTTCGCATGGCGAGCAGTACTTC. Protein: CASSSHGEQYF.

V gene TRBV6-1 combines with J gene TRBJ2-1, with a tentative D call TRBD2 (6 bases). This CDR3 is 13 amino acids long. V dropped 7 bases and J dropped 11 bases, with 18 bases sitting between them. Looked up from germline, CDR1 is MNHNS and CDR2 is SASEGT. The CDR3 nucleotides read TGTGCCAGCATCCCCCGGGACTTCAGTAAGCAGTTCTTC. Translation: CASIPRDFSKQFF.

This clonotype was detected a few times. The V gene is TRBV7-2, the J gene TRBJ2-7; D gene ambiguous. Germline V gives CDR1 SGHTA, CDR2 FQGNSA. There are 14 residues in the CDR3. Trimming pared 1 base from V and 9 bases from J, leaving 16 bases between. Written as DNA, the CDR3 is TGTGCCAGCAGCTTAGAGGCGGAGCACCTTTCGCAGTACTTC. Protein: CASSLEAEHLSQYF.

The chain uses TRBV5-1 and TRBJ2-7; weak D call: TRBD2 (6 bases). CDR1 is SGHRS, CDR2 YFSETQ, per germline. The CDR3 has 15 amino acids. V was pared by 3 bases and J by 1 base, with 14 bases between. CDR3 DNA: TGCGCCAGCAGCTGGGGACTTCGAGGTTCCTACGAGCAGTACTTC. Its protein product is CASSWGLRGSYEQYF.

This clonotype was seen a handful of times. The rearrangement uses TRBV19 and TRBJ1-5, with 7 positions matching TRBD1. Germline loops: CDR1 LNHDA, CDR2 SQIVND (reference sequence). The CDR3 spans 14 residues. The J segment lost 4 bases and the V segment lost 7 bases, leaving 7 bases of the junction unmatched. The CDR3 DNA follows: TGTGCCAGTAAGACAGGGAAGGCGAATCAGCCCCAGCATTTT. It translates to CASKTGKANQPQHF.

This chain links TRBV6-1 with TRBJ2-6; unclear D gene. V was shortened by 8 bases and J by 0 bases, with 14 bases between the two germline ends. The CDR3 extends over 16 amino acids. Germline assignment: CDR1 MNHNS and CDR2 SASEGT. This CDR3 reads CASRRAVSSGANVLTF. DNA of the CDR3: TGTGCCAGCCGCCGCGCTGTATCCTCTGGGGCCAACGTCCTGACTTTC.

This clonotype has a handful of counts. The CDR3 protein is CASSSAELAGVGGEQFF. The CDR3 nucleotides are TGTGCCAGCAGCTCCGCAGAGTTAGCGGGAGTGGGAGGTGAGCAGTTCTTC. The V call is TRBV5-6, the J call TRBJ2-1; 9 bases line up with TRBD2. CDR1 is SGHDT, CDR2 YYEEEE, per germline. Unmatched junction bases numbered 16, after V lost 3 bases and J lost 9 bases. The CDR3 contains 17 residues.

This chain uses TRBV20-1 with TRBJ2-3; D remains unclear. CDR1 and CDR2 (germline): DFQATT, SNEGSKA (reference sequence). This CDR3 has 14 amino acids. Between the trimmed V and J ends, which lost 3 bases and 4 bases, there was a span of 14 bases. Here the CDR3 DNA reads TGCAGTGCTAGCGCCCAGCTTCAACCAGATACGCAGTATTTT. Its translation: CSASAQLQPDTQYF.

The table lists this clonotype with many counts. The V call is TRBV7-2, the J call TRBJ1-5; 7 nucleotides match TRBD1. Trimming removed 5 bases from V and 10 bases from J; junction bases left unmatched: 2. CDR1 SGHTA and CDR2 FQGNSA come from the germline V gene. This CDR3 contains 11 residues. DNA for the CDR3: TGTGCCAGCAGCCCAGGGGGACCCCAGCATTTT. Translated: CASSPGGPQHF.

The V gene is TRBV3-1, the J gene TRBJ2-3; TRBD2 matches 8 bases. This CDR3 is built from 14 residues. The trim removed 9 bases at V and 6 bases at J, leaving 11 bases unmatched. CDR1 LGHDT and CDR2 YNNKEL come from the germline V gene (reference sequence). CDR3 residues: CASAREGSRDTQYF. The CDR3 nucleotides are TGTGCCAGTGCTCGGGAGGGGTCGAGGGATACGCAGTATTTT.

This clonotype occurred a few times. The rearrangement links TRBV25-1 to TRBJ2-3; TRBD1 is a possible D gene (6 bases). The V gene's germline CDR1 is MGHDK and CDR2 SYGVNS. Trimming stripped 7 bases from V and 6 bases from J, with 14 bases between. There are 13 residues in the CDR3. This CDR3 is CASTYGGQDTQYF. Written as DNA, the CDR3 is TGTGCCAGCACTTATGGGGGCCAGGATACGCAGTATTTT.

Only a few counts were recorded for this clonotype. The chain joins TRBV7-9 to TRBJ1-1; D gene uncertain. The CDR3 has 13 residues. V shed 2 bases and J shed 1 base, with 5 bases lying between them. The germline V gene has CDR1 SEHNR and CDR2 FQNEAQ (reference sequence). As DNA, the CDR3 is TGTGCCAGCAGCTTAACGTGGAACACTGAAGCTTTCTTT. Amino acid sequence: CASSLTWNTEAFF. The full variable domain, completed using reference TRBV7-9 and TRBJ1-1, is DTGVSQNPRHKITKRGQNVTFRCDPISEHNRLYWYRQTLGQGPEFLTYFQNEAQLEKSRLLSDRFSAERPKGSFSTLEIQRTEQGDSAMYLCASSLTWNTEAFFGQGTRLTVV.

The CDR3 sequence is CASSPVAWEQYF. The DNA for the CDR3 is TGTGCCAGCAGCCCCGTGGCTTGGGAGCAGTACTTC. This sequence joins TRBV7-2 and TRBJ2-7; no reliable D call. Germline V CDR1 and CDR2: SGHTA, FQGNSA. The V and J ends lost 5 bases and 7 bases respectively, with 12 bases between them. CDR3 length: 12 residues.